The clone carrying this T cell receptor beta chain was counted a few times. The data were taken from a study of blood T cells in healthy people across ages. The second PCR ran roughly 7 to 12 cycles with a sample-barcoded 5' primer and J-beta primers. Each cDNA molecule carried a tag from a template-switch adaptor that contained 12 random nucleotides. TCRdb reprocessed the 5' RACE reads via MiXCR and lists one record per CDR3 protein. The sample comprises approximately 800,000 distinct CDR3 sequences, 53% of which are singletons, and approximately 40% rests with the top ten. Per germline, CDR1 SGHAT and CDR2 FQNNGV. CDR3 size: 15 residues. Trimming took off 7 bases at V and 3 bases at J, with 16 bases between the two ends.

This sequence originates from a man of 80 years or more in good health. The sequenced sample consisted of blood. V usage is TRBV11-2 and J usage is TRBJ2-1, with D perhaps being TRBD1 or TRBD2 (5 bases each). CDR3 protein: CASTYAWDRYNEQFF. DNA of the CDR3: TGTGCCAGCACCTACGCCTGGGACCGCTACAATGAGCAGTTCTTC. The variable domain in full, completed from reference TRBV11-2 and TRBJ2-1, reads EAGVAQSPRYKIIEKRQSVAFWCNPISGHATLYWYQQILGQGPKLLIQFQNNGVVDDSQLPKDRFSAERLKGVDSTLKIQPAKLEDSAVYLCASTYAWDRYNEQFFGPGTRLTVL.